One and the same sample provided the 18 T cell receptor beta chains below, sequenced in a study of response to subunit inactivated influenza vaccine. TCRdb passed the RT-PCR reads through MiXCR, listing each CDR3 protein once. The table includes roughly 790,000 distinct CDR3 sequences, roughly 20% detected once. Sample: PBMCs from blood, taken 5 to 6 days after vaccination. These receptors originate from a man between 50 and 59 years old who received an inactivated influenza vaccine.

The DNA of the CDR3 is TGTGCCAGCAGTGACCCTACGGGTCCTAATGAAAAACTGTTTTTT. As protein: CASSDPTGPNEKLFF. The chain couples TRBV25-1 to TRBJ1-4, with D hard to call. Trimming took off 3 bases at V and 3 bases at J, with 11 bases between the two ends. Germline V gives CDR1 MGHDK, CDR2 SYGVNS. The CDR3 consists of 15 residues.

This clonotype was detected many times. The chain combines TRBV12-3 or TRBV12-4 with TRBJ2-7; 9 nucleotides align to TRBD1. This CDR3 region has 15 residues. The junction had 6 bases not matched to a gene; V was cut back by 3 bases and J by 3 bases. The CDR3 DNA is TGTGCCAGCAGTTTGCATGGGACAGGGAACTACGAGCAGTACTTC. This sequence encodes CASSLHGTGNYEQYF.

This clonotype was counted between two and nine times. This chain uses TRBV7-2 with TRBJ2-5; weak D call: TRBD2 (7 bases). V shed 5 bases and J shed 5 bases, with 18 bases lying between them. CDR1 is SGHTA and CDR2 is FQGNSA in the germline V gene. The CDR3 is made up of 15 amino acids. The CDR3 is CASSPRAGAGETQYF. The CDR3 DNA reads TGTGCCAGCAGCCCCAGGGCGGGGGCGGGGGAGACCCAGTACTTC.

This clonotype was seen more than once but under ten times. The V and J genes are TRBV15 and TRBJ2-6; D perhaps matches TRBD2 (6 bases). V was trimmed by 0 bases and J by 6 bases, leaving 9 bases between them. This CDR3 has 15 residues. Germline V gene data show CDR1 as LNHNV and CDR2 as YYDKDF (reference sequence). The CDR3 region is CATSRERGTANVLTF. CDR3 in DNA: TGTGCCACCAGCAGAGAGCGGGGTACGGCCAACGTCCTGACTTTC.

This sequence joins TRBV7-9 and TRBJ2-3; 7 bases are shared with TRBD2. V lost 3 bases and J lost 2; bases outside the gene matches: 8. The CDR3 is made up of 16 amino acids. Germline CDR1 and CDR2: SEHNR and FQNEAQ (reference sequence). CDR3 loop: CASSLPAGFSTDTQYF. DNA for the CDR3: TGTGCCAGCAGCTTGCCAGCGGGGTTCTCCACAGATACGCAGTATTTT.

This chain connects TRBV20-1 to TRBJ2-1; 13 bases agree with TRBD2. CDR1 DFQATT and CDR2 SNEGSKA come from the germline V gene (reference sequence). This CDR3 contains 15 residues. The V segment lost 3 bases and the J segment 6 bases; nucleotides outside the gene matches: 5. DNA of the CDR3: TGCAGTGCTAGCGGGACTAGCGGGAATCCCAATGAGCAGTTCTTC. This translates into CSASGTSGNPNEQFF.

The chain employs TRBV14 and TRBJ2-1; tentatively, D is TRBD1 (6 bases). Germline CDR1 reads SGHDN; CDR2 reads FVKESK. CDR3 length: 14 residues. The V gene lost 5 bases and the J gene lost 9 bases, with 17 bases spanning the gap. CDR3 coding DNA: TGTGCCAGCAGCTATAACCGGGACAACCCTGAGCAGTTCTTC. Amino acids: CASSYNRDNPEQFF.

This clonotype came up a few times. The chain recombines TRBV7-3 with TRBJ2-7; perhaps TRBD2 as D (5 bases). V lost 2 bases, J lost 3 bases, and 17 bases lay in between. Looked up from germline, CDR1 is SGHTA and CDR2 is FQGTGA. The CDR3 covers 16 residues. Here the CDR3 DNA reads TGTGCCAGCAGCTTATTTGTAGGGAGACGTCACTACGAGCAGTACTTC. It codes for CASSLFVGRRHYEQYF.

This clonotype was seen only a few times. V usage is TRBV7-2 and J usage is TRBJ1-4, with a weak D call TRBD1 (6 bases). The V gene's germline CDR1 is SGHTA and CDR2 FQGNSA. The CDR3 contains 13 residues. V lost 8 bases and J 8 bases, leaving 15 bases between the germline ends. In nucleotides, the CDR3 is TGTGCCAGCGCTCTTACTGGGGGCGAAAAACTGTTTTTT. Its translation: CASALTGGEKLFF.

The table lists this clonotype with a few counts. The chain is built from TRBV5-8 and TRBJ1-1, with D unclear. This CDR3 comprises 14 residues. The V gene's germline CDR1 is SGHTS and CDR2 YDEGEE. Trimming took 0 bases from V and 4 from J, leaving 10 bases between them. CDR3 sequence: CASSLVMSGTEAFF. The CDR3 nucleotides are TGTGCCAGCAGCTTGGTCATGTCAGGCACTGAAGCTTTCTTT.

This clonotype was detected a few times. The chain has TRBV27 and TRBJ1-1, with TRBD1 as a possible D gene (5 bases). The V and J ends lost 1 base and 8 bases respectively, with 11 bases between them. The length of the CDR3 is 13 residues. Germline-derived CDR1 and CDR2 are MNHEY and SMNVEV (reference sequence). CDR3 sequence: CASSLLGEGEAFF. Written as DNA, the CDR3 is TGTGCCAGCAGTTTATTGGGGGAGGGGGAAGCTTTCTTT.

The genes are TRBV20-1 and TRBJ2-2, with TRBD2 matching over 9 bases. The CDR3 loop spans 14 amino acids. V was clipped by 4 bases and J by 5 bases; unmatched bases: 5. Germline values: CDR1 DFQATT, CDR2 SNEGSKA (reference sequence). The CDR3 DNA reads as TGCAGTGCTACCTTAGCGGGAGCAACCGGGGAGCTGTTTTTT. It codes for CSATLAGATGELFF.

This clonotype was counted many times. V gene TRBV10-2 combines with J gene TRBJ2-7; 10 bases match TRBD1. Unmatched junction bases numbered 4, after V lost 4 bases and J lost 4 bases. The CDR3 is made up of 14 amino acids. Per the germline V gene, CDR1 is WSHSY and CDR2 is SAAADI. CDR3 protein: CASSGGTGVYEQYF. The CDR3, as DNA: TGCGCCAGCAGTGGTGGGACAGGGGTTTACGAGCAGTACTTC.

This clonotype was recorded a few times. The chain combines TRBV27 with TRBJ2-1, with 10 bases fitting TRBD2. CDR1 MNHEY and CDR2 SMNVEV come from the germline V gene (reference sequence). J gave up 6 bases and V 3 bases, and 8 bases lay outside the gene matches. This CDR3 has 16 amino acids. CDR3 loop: CASSFSTGTSVNEQFF. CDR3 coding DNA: TGTGCCAGCAGTTTTTCTACCGGGACTAGCGTCAATGAGCAGTTCTTC.

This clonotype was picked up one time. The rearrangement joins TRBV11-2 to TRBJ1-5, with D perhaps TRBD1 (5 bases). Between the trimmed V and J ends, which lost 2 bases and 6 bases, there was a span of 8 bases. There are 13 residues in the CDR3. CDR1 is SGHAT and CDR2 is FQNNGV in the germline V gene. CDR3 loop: CASSLNQGQPQHF. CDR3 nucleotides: TGTGCCAGCAGCTTAAACCAGGGTCAGCCCCAGCATTTT.

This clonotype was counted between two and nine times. CDR3 loop: CASNDRVLNTEAFF. CDR3 coding DNA: TGTGCCAGCAACGACAGGGTGCTGAACACTGAAGCTTTCTTT. This chain connects TRBV7-2 to TRBJ1-1; 7 bases align to TRBD1. After removal of 7 bases from V and 0 bases from J, the junction contained 5 bases not matched to a gene. The CDR3 has 14 residues. The germline V gene has CDR1 SGHTA and CDR2 FQGNSA.

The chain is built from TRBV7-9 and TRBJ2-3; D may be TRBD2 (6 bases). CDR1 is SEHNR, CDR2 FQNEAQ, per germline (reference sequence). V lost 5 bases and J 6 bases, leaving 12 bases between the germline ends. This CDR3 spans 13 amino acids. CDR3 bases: TGTGCCAGCAGCGCGCGACTAGTGGATACGCAGTATTTT. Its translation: CASSARLVDTQYF.

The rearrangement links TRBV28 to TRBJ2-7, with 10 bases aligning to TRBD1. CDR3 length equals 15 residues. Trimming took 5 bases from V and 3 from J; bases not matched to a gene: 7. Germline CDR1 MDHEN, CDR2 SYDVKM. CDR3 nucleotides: TGTGCCAGCAGTACTACCGGGACAGGGGTCTACGAGCAGTACTTC. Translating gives CASSTTGTGVYEQYF.